What follows is one TCR beta chain and its context. The length of the CDR3 is 15 residues. The V gene's germline CDR1 is SNHLY and CDR2 FYNNEI. This sample is drawn from a study of T cells expressing NK-cell markers. Reanalyzing the 5' RACE reads, TCRdb keeps one entry per CDR3 protein, without DNA. The sample includes about 460,000 distinct CDR3 sequences. The sample consisted of blood T cells: a sorted CD56 or NKG2C T cell subset, CD4+ or CD8+ T cells, or bulk PBMC T cells (not recorded which). V usage is TRBV2 and J usage is TRBJ2-5; TCRdb calls TRBD2, which cannot be checked without DNA. The TCR originated in a woman between 45 and 65 years old in good health. The CDR3 here is CASSELLAGGKTQYF.